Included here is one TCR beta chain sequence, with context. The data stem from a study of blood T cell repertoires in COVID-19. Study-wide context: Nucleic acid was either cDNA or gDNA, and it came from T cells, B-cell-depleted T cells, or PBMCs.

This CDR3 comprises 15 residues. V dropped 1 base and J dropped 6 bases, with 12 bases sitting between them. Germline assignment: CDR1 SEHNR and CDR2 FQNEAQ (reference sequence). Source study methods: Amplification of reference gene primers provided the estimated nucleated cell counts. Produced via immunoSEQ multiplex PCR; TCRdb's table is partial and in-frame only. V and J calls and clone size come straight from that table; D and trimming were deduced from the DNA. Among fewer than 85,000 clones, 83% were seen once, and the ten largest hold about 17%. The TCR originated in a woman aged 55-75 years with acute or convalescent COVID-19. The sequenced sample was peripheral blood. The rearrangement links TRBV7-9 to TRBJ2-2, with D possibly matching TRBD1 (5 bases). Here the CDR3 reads CASSLGQGSPGELFF. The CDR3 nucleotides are TGTGCCAGCAGCTTAGGGCAGGGCTCCCCCGGGGAGCTGTTTTTT.